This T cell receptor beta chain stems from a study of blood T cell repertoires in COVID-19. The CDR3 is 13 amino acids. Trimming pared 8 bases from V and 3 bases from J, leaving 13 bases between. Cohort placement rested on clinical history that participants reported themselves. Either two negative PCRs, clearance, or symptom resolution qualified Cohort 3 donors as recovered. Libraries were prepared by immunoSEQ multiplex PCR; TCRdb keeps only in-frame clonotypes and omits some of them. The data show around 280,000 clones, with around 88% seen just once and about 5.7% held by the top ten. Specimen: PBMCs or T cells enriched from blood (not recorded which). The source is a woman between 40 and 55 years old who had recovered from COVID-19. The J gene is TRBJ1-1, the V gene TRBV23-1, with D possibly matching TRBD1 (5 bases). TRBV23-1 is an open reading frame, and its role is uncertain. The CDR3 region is CASPGWGYTEAFF. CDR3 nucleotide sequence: TGCGCCAGCCCCGGGTGGGGCTACACTGAAGCTTTCTTT.